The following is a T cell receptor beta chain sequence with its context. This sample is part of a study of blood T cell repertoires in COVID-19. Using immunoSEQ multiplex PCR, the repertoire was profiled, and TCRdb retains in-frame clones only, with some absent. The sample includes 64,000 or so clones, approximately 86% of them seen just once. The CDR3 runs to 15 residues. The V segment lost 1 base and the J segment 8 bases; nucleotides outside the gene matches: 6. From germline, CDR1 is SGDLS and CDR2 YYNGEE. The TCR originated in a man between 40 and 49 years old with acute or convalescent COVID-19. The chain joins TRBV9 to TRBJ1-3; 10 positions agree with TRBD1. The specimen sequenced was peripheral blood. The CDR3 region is CASSVRGTGEDTIYF. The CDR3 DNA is TGTGCCAGCAGCGTAAGAGGGACAGGGGAGGACACCATATATTTT.